The source of this T cell receptor (beta chain) is a study of T-cell reconstitution after alpha-beta-depleted transplantation in children. Molecular barcoding with unique molecular identifiers was used for the TCRbeta library. Using its own MiXCR run on the PCR reads, TCRdb lists one record per CDR3 protein. The sample has around 370,000 distinct CDR3 sequences; 10% to 13% are singletons. This CDR3 is 15 amino acids long. The germline gives CDR1 SGHTA, CDR2 FQGNSA. Trimming took 8 bases from V and 4 from J; bases not matched to a gene: 9. This sample comprised PBMCs from the stem cell graft donor, obtained from the stem cell graft. The J gene is TRBJ2-1, the V gene TRBV7-2; 9 positions match TRBD1. The source of this sequence is a human donor who donated a stem cell graft to a child with acute lymphoblastic leukemia. The CDR3 loop reads CASSHRTGEYNEQFF. CDR3 bases: TGTGCCAGCTCCCACCGGACAGGGGAGTACAATGAGCAGTTCTTC.